The 27 T cell receptor beta chains in this list originate from one sample, sequenced in a study of T cell responses to AZD1222 COVID-19 vaccine. Assay used: immunoSEQ multiplex PCR; TCRdb lists only in-frame clones, some missing. The sample contains around 140,000 clones, approximately 86% of which appear only once. Sequenced material: peripheral blood, taken 28 days after the second dose of the MenACWY control vaccine. The receptors were sampled from an adult who received the MenACWY meningococcal vaccine as a control.

The rearrangement uses TRBV4-2 and TRBJ1-1; weak D call: TRBD1 (5 bases). The length of the CDR3 is 19 residues. V dropped 0 bases and J dropped 5 bases, with 25 bases sitting between them. CDR1 and CDR2 (germline): LGHNA, YNFKEQ. The CDR3 DNA is TGTGCCAGCAGCCAAGAAGTCCCCTCGAGGGGTGGGGTGAGAACTGAAGCTTTCTTT. Amino acids: CASSQEVPSRGGVRTEAFF.

This chain joins TRBV5-6 and TRBJ1-5, with D perhaps matching TRBD1 (6 bases). Germline values: CDR1 SGHDT, CDR2 YYEEEE. Trimming removed 2 bases at V and 3 bases at J, with 12 bases between. The CDR3 is made up of 15 amino acids. CDR3: CASSFRDRFNQPQHF. CDR3 nucleotides: TGTGCCAGCAGCTTCCGCGACAGGTTCAATCAGCCCCAGCATTTT.

The rearrangement uses TRBV14 and TRBJ1-1; D is unclear. Germline V lookup: CDR1 SGHDN, CDR2 FVKESK. This CDR3 is built from 14 residues. The V end lost 3 bases, the J end lost 2 bases, and 10 bases lay between the germline ends. The CDR3 is CASSHLRGNTEAFF. CDR3 in DNA: TGTGCCAGCAGCCACCTACGAGGCAACACTGAAGCTTTCTTT.

A single count supports this clone. The rearrangement joins TRBV6-5 to TRBJ1-1, with D unclear. Germline V gene sequence: CDR1 MNHEY, CDR2 SVGAGI. CDR3 length equals 14 residues. Trimming removed 7 bases at V and 0 bases at J, with 12 bases between. This chain's CDR3 is CASIGVSVNTEAFF. CDR3 in DNA: TGTGCCAGCATTGGGGTTTCAGTGAACACTGAAGCTTTCTTT.

The V and J genes are TRBV18 and TRBJ1-4; 8 bases map to TRBD1. CDR1 is KGHSH, CDR2 LQKENI, per germline. CDR3 length: 15 residues. The V and J ends lost 3 bases and 5 bases, in that order; junction bases with no gene match: 5. The CDR3 spells CASSPRTGKNEKLFF. The DNA for the CDR3 is TGTGCCAGCTCACCCCGGACAGGGAAGAATGAAAAACTGTTTTTT.

The V gene is TRBV2, the J gene TRBJ1-4, with 8 bases aligning to TRBD1. Trimming removed 8 bases from V and 10 bases from J; junction bases left unmatched: 12. Germline V gene lookup returns CDR1 SNHLY and CDR2 FYNNEI. The CDR3 consists of 14 residues. This chain's CDR3 is CASRSTDREGKLFF. CDR3 nucleotides: TGTGCCAGCCGGAGCACGGACAGGGAGGGAAAACTGTTTTTT.

V usage is TRBV7-8 and J usage is TRBJ1-2, with D unclear. The CDR3 is 14 amino acids. The germline CDR1 and CDR2 sequences are SGHVS and FQNEAQ. V was trimmed by 5 bases and J by 3 bases, leaving 13 bases between them. The chain's CDR3 is CASSPRPGDYGYTF. In DNA form, the CDR3 reads TGTGCCAGCAGCCCCAGACCCGGGGACTATGGCTACACCTTC.

The V and J genes are TRBV7-8 and TRBJ2-7; possible D gene TRBD2, 6 bases. Germline V CDR1 and CDR2: SGHVS, FQNEAQ. With 1 base removed from V and 3 bases from J, the gap between germline ends came to 10 bases. The CDR3 has 14 residues. The CDR3 spells CASSLGRDLYEQYF. DNA for the CDR3: TGTGCCAGCAGCTTAGGGCGGGACCTCTACGAGCAGTACTTC.

V usage is TRBV7-9 and J usage is TRBJ2-3; 7 bases are shared with TRBD2. Germline V gene data show CDR1 as SEHNR and CDR2 as FQNEAQ (reference sequence). This CDR3 region has 13 residues. CDR3 nucleotide sequence: TGTGCGGGCAGGAGCGGGGGCACAGATACGCAGTATTTT. This sequence encodes CAGRSGGTDTQYF.

For the CDR3, the DNA is TGTGCCAGCACTCCCTTTGATGATACGCAGTATTTT. Encoded protein: CASTPFDDTQYF. The V and J genes are TRBV12-3 or TRBV12-4 and TRBJ2-3; D is unclear. The CDR3 loop spans 12 amino acids. Trimming removed 7 bases at V and 6 bases at J, with 11 bases between.

The chain recombines TRBV5-6 with TRBJ2-2; TRBD1 might be the D (6 bases). Germline CDR1 SGHDT, CDR2 YYEEEE. V was pared by 4 bases and J by 0 bases, with 19 bases between. CDR3 size: 18 residues. The CDR3: CASSPLSSGQPNTGELFF. In nucleotides, the CDR3 is TGTGCCAGCAGCCCCCTTTCGAGCGGACAGCCGAACACCGGGGAGCTGTTTTTT.

The V and J genes are TRBV7-3 and TRBJ2-7, with D possibly matching TRBD1 (6 bases). Germline lookup yields CDR1 SGHTA and CDR2 FQGTGA. The V and J ends lost 5 bases and 6 bases respectively, with 14 bases between them. This CDR3 has 13 residues. CDR3 sequence (DNA): TGTGCCAGCAGCCCCCAGGAAGGGGGCGAGCAGTACTTC. This translates into CASSPQEGGEQYF.

The rearrangement uses TRBV28 and TRBJ1-1; 7 bases are a match to TRBD1. CDR1 and CDR2 from the germline V gene are MDHEN and SYDVKM. The CDR3 runs 18 residues. Germline trimming cut 1 base from V and 7 bases from J; bases unmatched to any gene: 18. The CDR3 spells CASSLYKYLQGSQGEAFF. The CDR3 DNA reads as TGTGCCAGCAGTTTATACAAGTACCTACAGGGGTCCCAGGGTGAAGCTTTCTTT.

The rearrangement joins TRBV24-1 to TRBJ2-1; maybe TRBD2 (5 bases). CDR1 is KGHDR and CDR2 is SFDVKD in the germline V gene. V dropped 3 bases and J dropped 5 bases, with 16 bases sitting between them. There are 16 residues in the CDR3. CDR3 coding DNA: TGTGCCACCAGTGATAAGGCTGCGGCCGGGAACAATGAGCAGTTCTTC. Amino acid sequence: CATSDKAAAGNNEQFF.

The rearrangement uses TRBV5-6 and TRBJ1-4, with D uncertain. The CDR3 has 15 amino acids. V shed 0 bases and J shed 4 bases, with 10 bases lying between them. Germline lookup yields CDR1 SGHDT and CDR2 YYEEEE. The CDR3 nucleotides are TGTGCCAGCAGCTTGGGTGCAGGCTATAATGAAAAACTGTTTTTT. Translating gives CASSLGAGYNEKLFF.

The J gene is TRBJ2-2, the V gene TRBV5-5, with D perhaps TRBD1 (6 bases). The CDR3 is 16 amino acids. Germline V gene lookup returns CDR1 SGHKS and CDR2 YYEKEE (reference sequence). The V end lost 7 bases, the J end lost 5 bases, and 21 bases lay between the germline ends. This CDR3 is CASGWERTVGTGELFF. The CDR3 nucleotides are TGTGCCAGCGGGTGGGAGAGGACAGTTGGGACCGGGGAGCTGTTTTTT.

The gene calls are TRBV19 and TRBJ1-1; D remains ambiguous. The CDR3 covers 18 residues. Germline V CDR1 and CDR2: LNHDA, SQIVND (reference sequence). Trimming removed 0 bases at V and 3 bases at J, with 20 bases between. The CDR3 DNA reads TGTGCCAGTAGTATAGAGCTAGCTCGGGGAGGGATGGACACTGAAGCTTTCTTT. This gives the protein CASSIELARGGMDTEAFF.

The CDR3 reads CASSLGQGSGYTF. DNA of the CDR3: TGTGCCAGCAGCTTGGGCCAGGGTAGTGGCTACACCTTC. This chain connects TRBV5-6 to TRBJ1-2, with a weak D call TRBD1 (5 bases). The CDR3 runs to 13 residues. The germline CDR1 and CDR2 sequences are SGHDT and YYEEEE. The V end was cut by 0 bases, the J end by 7 bases, with 10 bases between.

About this clone: The sample holds other DNA sequences that translate to the same CDR3. This chain connects TRBV2 to TRBJ1-1; 7 bases map to TRBD1. This CDR3 contains 13 residues. With 6 bases clipped from V and 1 base from J, the junction kept 2 bases outside the gene matches. Germline V CDR1 and CDR2: SNHLY, FYNNEI. Here the CDR3 DNA reads TGTGCCAGCAGAAGACAGGGGAACACTGAAGCTTTCTTT. This codes for CASRRQGNTEAFF.

This sequence joins TRBV27 and TRBJ2-7; no definite D call. The CDR3 extends over 13 amino acids. V was cut by 3 bases and J by 3 bases, with 9 bases left in between. CDR1 is MNHEY and CDR2 is SMNVEV in the germline V gene (reference sequence). The CDR3: CASSFDGGYEQYF. The CDR3 DNA reads TGTGCCAGCAGTTTCGACGGCGGCTACGAGCAGTACTTC.

V usage is TRBV9 and J usage is TRBJ2-2; maybe TRBD1 (6 bases). The CDR3 is made up of 17 amino acids. The germline CDR1 and CDR2 sequences are SGDLS and YYNGEE. The ends were cut back, 0 bases at V and 3 bases at J, with 15 bases in the middle. The CDR3 protein is CASSVARGGKDTGELFF. CDR3 DNA sequence: TGTGCCAGCAGCGTAGCCAGGGGCGGAAAGGACACCGGGGAGCTGTTTTTT.

The CDR3 reads CASSLIANYGYTF. Here the CDR3 DNA reads TGTGCCAGCAGCCTAATAGCTAACTATGGCTACACCTTC. The rearrangement joins TRBV14 to TRBJ1-2; D unresolved. CDR1 and CDR2 (germline): SGHDN, FVKESK. The germline V and J ends were trimmed by 4 bases and 0 bases, with 6 bases remaining between them. CDR3 length equals 13 residues.

The chain employs TRBV28 and TRBJ2-1; D might be TRBD2 (6 bases). There are 15 residues in the CDR3. Trimming took off 7 bases at V and 3 bases at J, with 16 bases between the two ends. Germline CDR1 is MDHEN and CDR2 is SYDVKM. CDR3 residues: CASMYGRGNYNEQFF. The CDR3 DNA is TGTGCCAGCATGTACGGGAGAGGGAACTACAATGAGCAGTTCTTC. Combining the CDR3 with reference TRBV28 and TRBJ2-1 gives the whole variable domain DVKVTQSSRYLVKRTGEKVFLECVQDMDHENMFWYRQDPGLGLRLIYFSYDVKMKEKGDIPEGYSVSREKKERFSLILESASTNQTSMYLCASMYGRGNYNEQFFGPGTRLTVL.

The chain employs TRBV5-1 and TRBJ2-1; 11 nucleotides agree with TRBD2. Germline CDR1 and CDR2: SGHRS and YFSETQ. The length of the CDR3 is 15 residues. V dropped 4 bases and J dropped 4; count of bases not matched to a gene: 4. The CDR3 nucleotides read TGCGCCAGCAGCGGAGGGACTAGCGGTTACAATGAGCAGTTCTTC. This gives the protein CASSGGTSGYNEQFF.

The CDR3: CSGQGSGELFF. The CDR3 DNA reads TGCAGTGGACAGGGGTCCGGGGAGCTGTTTTTT. The chain combines TRBV20-1 with TRBJ2-2; 8 bases match TRBD1. This CDR3 has 11 residues. Germline-derived CDR1 and CDR2 are DFQATT and SNEGSKA (reference sequence). With V trimmed by 7 bases and J by 6 bases, 1 base remained unmatched.

The chain recombines TRBV3-1 (or the pseudogene TRBV3-2) with TRBJ1-2, with D possibly matching TRBD1 (6 bases). The CDR3 spans 15 residues. Per germline, CDR1 LGHDT and CDR2 YNNKEL (reference sequence). V dropped 2 bases and J dropped 8 bases, with 18 bases sitting between them. In DNA form, the CDR3 reads TGTGCCAGCAGCCAACTCCGGGCCAGGGGAGAGGGCTACACCTTC. This codes for CASSQLRARGEGYTF.

The chain couples TRBV5-8 to TRBJ1-5; D is uncertain. This CDR3 has 15 residues. Trimming cost V 4 bases and J 6 bases, with 17 bases left between them. Looked up from germline, CDR1 is SGHTS and CDR2 is YDEGEE. CDR3 nucleotide sequence: TGTGCCAGCAGCGTACGAGGAGGTGGAGTTCAGCCCCAGCATTTT. This encodes CASSVRGGGVQPQHF.